This T cell receptor (beta chain) was profiled in a study of T cells after yellow fever vaccination. This clonotype was recorded at least ten times. 5'RACE template switching produced TCR cDNA carrying a universal primer site and UMIs. TCRdb passed the 5' RACE reads through MiXCR, listing each CDR3 protein once. The table includes 250,000 or so distinct CDR3 sequences, more than 3.5% detected once. Germline V CDR1 and CDR2: SGHVS, FQNEAQ. The junction had 10 bases not matched to a gene; V was cut back by 4 bases and J by 4 bases. This CDR3 is built from 17 residues. This sample comprised PBMCs, obtained 15 days after the yellow fever booster vaccination. The chain is built from TRBV7-8 and TRBJ2-2; 9 bases align to TRBD1. This clonotype was obtained from a man younger than 30 who received the YFV17D yellow fever vaccine. CDR3 in amino acids: CASSYLPGQGVTGELFF. CDR3 nucleotides: TGTGCCAGCAGCTACTTGCCGGGACAGGGCGTCACCGGGGAGCTGTTTTTT.